This T cell receptor (beta chain) emerged from a study of cytomegalovirus exposure and HLA in healthy donors. Sequencing was performed with immunoSEQ multiplex PCR; in TCRdb, only in-frame clones are kept and a portion is missing. The data hold a few hundred thousand clones, with 85% to 90% observed a single time. V was cut by 0 bases and J by 3 bases, with 9 bases left in between. Germline CDR1 reads MNHEY; CDR2 reads SMNVEV (reference sequence). CDR3 length equals 14 residues. Concerning this clone itself: The antigen is not known.

General study points: There were 150 to 200 TCR beta chains listed as cytomegalovirus-associated.

Sequencing was done on a sample of PBMCs. The sequence was collected from a woman between 18 and 29 years old in good health and CMV-seronegative. This rearrangement joins TRBV27 to TRBJ2-7; D gene ambiguous. The CDR3 spells CASSLSVSNYEQYF. In nucleotides, the CDR3 is TGTGCCAGCAGTTTATCGGTTTCTAACTACGAGCAGTACTTC.